What follows are 4 T cell receptor beta chains derived from one specimen sequenced in a study of T-cell reconstitution after alpha-beta-depleted transplantation in children. Unique molecular identifiers were incorporated during preparation of the TCRbeta library. TCRdb re-called the PCR reads with MiXCR, one entry per CDR3 protein. Seen here are fewer than 550,000 distinct CDR3 sequences, 15% to 20% observed once, and the top ten hold roughly 27%. Material: PBMCs, mostly from graft donor cells, obtained 360 days after TCRalphabeta/CD19-depleted stem cell transplant. These receptors were obtained from a boy under two years old who had a stem cell transplant for Wiskott-Aldrich syndrome, so the T cells may come from the graft donor.

This clonotype appeared a few times. V gene TRBV9 combines with J gene TRBJ2-1, with 8 bases fitting TRBD2. The CDR3 loop spans 17 amino acids. The germline V gene has CDR1 SGDLS and CDR2 YYNGEE. V dropped 0 bases and J dropped 0; count of bases not matched to a gene: 5. CDR3 loop: CASSVVGGLVSYNEQFF. The CDR3 DNA reads TGTGCCAGCAGCGTAGTAGGGGGACTAGTCTCCTACAATGAGCAGTTCTTC.

The chain couples TRBV13 to TRBJ2-1; 9 bases are shared with TRBD2. Looked up from germline, CDR1 is PRHDT and CDR2 is FYEKMQ (reference sequence). Trimming at V came to 5 bases and at J to 6 bases, leaving 17 bases not matched to a gene. The CDR3 runs 18 residues. The CDR3 DNA follows: TGTGCCAGCAGCCCCGTCTCAGTGCCAGCGGGGGGTGGCAATGAGCAGTTCTTC. Protein sequence: CASSPVSVPAGGGNEQFF.

The genes are TRBV12-3 or TRBV12-4 and TRBJ2-4; D may be TRBD2 (5 bases). V lost 3 bases, J lost 8 bases, and 11 bases lay in between. There are 13 residues in the CDR3. The CDR3 region has the DNA TGTGCCAGCAGTTTCTGGACTGAAGACATTCAGTACTTC. Amino acids: CASSFWTEDIQYF.

The chain carries TRBV12-3 or TRBV12-4 and TRBJ1-6; no clear D gene. V was pared by 3 bases and J by 7 bases, with 10 bases between. The CDR3 consists of 14 residues. CDR3 sequence reads: CASSFHSLNSPLHF. CDR3 nucleotides: TGTGCCAGCAGTTTTCACAGTCTAAATTCACCCCTCCACTTT.